A single T cell receptor beta chain is shown here with its context. This sample was included in a study of blood T cell repertoires in COVID-19. Study in general: Sites across the United States, Italy and Spain contributed samples from acute and convalescent COVID-19. In each case, the material was cDNA or gDNA derived from T cells, B-cell-depleted T cells, or PBMCs.

In the authors' methods: Amplified reference gene primers provided the basis for estimating nucleated cell counts. Clones were read by immunoSEQ multiplex PCR, and TCRdb kept only the in-frame ones, dropping some. For V, J and clone size, that table is used; D and trimming come from the DNA. The repertoire includes around 94,000 clones, about 91% of them detected once, and 4.2% sits in the top ten. CDR1 and CDR2 (germline): MRHNA, SNTAGT. There are 11 residues in the CDR3. Losses at the gene ends were 7 bases for V and 13 bases for J; bases not matched to a gene: 9. V gene TRBV6-4 combines with J gene TRBJ1-1, with 7 bases fitting TRBD1. The sequenced sample consisted of peripheral blood. The clonotype was recovered from a young man with acute or convalescent COVID-19. The CDR3 region has the DNA TGTGCCAGCATCGATTACAGGGGAGGTTTCTTT. Protein sequence: CASIDYRGGFF.